This entry lists 13 T cell receptor beta chains sequenced from one sample in a study of blood T cell repertoires in COVID-19. Method: immunoSEQ multiplex PCR; TCRdb's copy keeps in-frame clones and lacks some. Among about 190,000 clones listed, less than 80% were seen once. Specimen: peripheral blood. Receptor source: a woman aged 45-60 years with acute or convalescent COVID-19.

This rearrangement joins TRBV7-2 to TRBJ2-1; possibly TRBD2 for D (6 bases). With 1 base removed from V and 7 bases from J, the gap between germline ends came to 14 bases. The CDR3 contains 15 residues. Germline V gene sequence: CDR1 SGHTA, CDR2 FQGNSA. The CDR3 reads CASSLDRRGRNEQFF. The DNA of the CDR3 is TGTGCCAGCAGCTTAGATAGGCGGGGACGTAATGAGCAGTTCTTC.

This clone showed up just a few times. V is TRBV7-9 and J is TRBJ2-1, with 7 bases that match TRBD2. The ends lost 2 bases at V and 0 bases at J; junction bases unmatched: 10. Per germline, CDR1 SEHNR and CDR2 FQNEAQ (reference sequence). This CDR3 has 18 amino acids. The CDR3 here is CASSLSPGGGSSYNEQFF. As DNA, the CDR3 is TGTGCCAGCAGCTTAAGCCCGGGCGGCGGGAGCTCCTACAATGAGCAGTTCTTC.

The chain carries TRBV3-1 (or the pseudogene TRBV3-2) and TRBJ1-2, with TRBD1 as a possible D gene (5 bases). Germline V CDR1 and CDR2: LGHDT, YNNKEL (reference sequence). The V end lost 2 bases, the J end lost 0 bases, and 7 bases lay between the germline ends. The CDR3 consists of 14 residues. This chain's CDR3 is CASSQLTANYGYTF. The CDR3 DNA follows: TGTGCCAGCAGCCAACTGACAGCTAACTATGGCTACACCTTC.

This sequence joins TRBV12-5 and TRBJ1-4; D is ambiguous. V lost 5 bases and J 4 bases, leaving 8 bases between the germline ends. The CDR3 is 13 residues long. CDR1 and CDR2 (germline): LGHNT, FRNRAP. The CDR3 loop reads CASGRTVNEKLFF. The CDR3 region has the DNA TGTGCTAGTGGTCGAACAGTTAATGAAAAACTGTTTTTT.

The rearrangement links TRBV10-3 to TRBJ2-2, with TRBD2 matching 13 bases. Trimming removed 6 bases from V and 1 base from J; junction bases left unmatched: 5. The length of the CDR3 is 17 residues. Germline-derived CDR1 and CDR2 are ENHRY and SYGVKD. CDR3 sequence (DNA): TGTGCCATCAGCGGACTAGCGGGAGCTTTGAACACCGGGGAGCTGTTTTTT. It encodes CAISGLAGALNTGELFF.

This chain links TRBV7-2 with TRBJ2-7; no definite D call. Trimming cost V 5 bases and J 2 bases, with 7 bases left between them. The CDR3 has 12 amino acids. CDR1 and CDR2 from the germline V gene are SGHTA and FQGNSA. The CDR3 nucleotides read TGTGCCAGCAGCCGGAGCCCCTACGAGCAGTACTTC. Its translation is CASSRSPYEQYF. The whole variable domain, filled in from reference TRBV7-2 and TRBJ2-7, reads GAGVSQSPSNKVTEKGKDVELRCDPISGHTALYWYRQSLGQGLEFLIYFQGNSAPDKSGLPSDRFSAERTGGSVSTLTIQRTQQEDSAVYLCASSRSPYEQYFGPGTRLTVT.

The genes are TRBV24-1 and TRBJ1-5; 9 bases agree with TRBD1. Per the germline V gene, CDR1 is KGHDR and CDR2 is SFDVKD. The CDR3 consists of 15 residues. Unmatched junction bases numbered 5, after V lost 3 bases and J lost 6 bases. The CDR3 loop is CATSDPGQGSQPQHF. CDR3 DNA sequence: TGTGCCACCAGTGATCCAGGACAGGGGAGTCAGCCCCAGCATTTT.

This chain connects TRBV9 to TRBJ2-7; D is unresolved. Looked up from germline, CDR1 is SGDLS and CDR2 is YYNGEE. There are 14 residues in the CDR3. Between the trimmed V and J ends, which lost 4 bases and 2 bases, there was a span of 13 bases. CDR3 DNA: TGTGCCAGCAGCTTAGCCGGGTCCACCTACGAGCAGTACTTC. Encoded protein: CASSLAGSTYEQYF. The complete variable domain, with remaining parts taken from reference TRBV9 and TRBJ2-7, reads DSGVTQTPKHLITATGQRVTLRCSPRSGDLSVYWYQQSLDQGLQFLIQYYNGEERAKGNILERFSAQQFPDLHSELNLSSLELGDSALYFCASSLAGSTYEQYFGPGTRLTVT.

The chain recombines TRBV19 with TRBJ1-2; D is unclear. The CDR3 length is 15 residues. Deletions cut 7 bases from V and 4 bases from J, with 19 bases between. Germline V gene sequence: CDR1 LNHDA, CDR2 SQIVND (reference sequence). CDR3 DNA: TGTGCCAGTACCCCCACGCCTGCCCAGATCTATGGCTACACCTTC. Translating it yields CASTPTPAQIYGYTF.

This clone was observed a single time. The chain couples TRBV6-1 to TRBJ2-5; 8 bases line up with TRBD1. CDR1 is MNHNS and CDR2 is SASEGT in the germline V gene. CDR3 length equals 15 residues. V dropped 2 bases and J dropped 2; count of bases not matched to a gene: 4. Here the CDR3 DNA reads TGTGCCAGCAGTGAAAGGTGGACAGGGCAAGAGACCCAGTACTTC. It translates to CASSERWTGQETQYF.

V gene TRBV3-1 (or the pseudogene TRBV3-2) combines with J gene TRBJ2-7; TRBD2 aligns across 7 bases. Germline assignment: CDR1 LGHDT and CDR2 YNNKEL (reference sequence). The CDR3 covers 15 residues. With V trimmed by 1 base and J by 6 bases, 9 bases remained unmatched. CDR3 bases: TGTGCCAGCAGCCAAGGTCTAGCGGTGTTGGCCGAGCAGTACTTC. It translates to CASSQGLAVLAEQYF.

The chain uses TRBV5-5 and TRBJ2-4; maybe TRBD2 (5 bases). This CDR3 is 14 amino acids long. Trimming stripped 5 bases from V and 5 bases from J, with 14 bases between. Germline V gives CDR1 SGHKS, CDR2 YYEKEE (reference sequence). CDR3 in DNA: TGTGCCAGCAGGAGAGCGGCTGCCGAAAACATTCAGTACTTC. It encodes CASRRAAAENIQYF.

V and J are TRBV5-6 and TRBJ2-1, with D uncertain. This CDR3 has 14 residues. V shed 0 bases and J shed 4 bases, with 8 bases lying between them. The V gene's germline CDR1 is SGHDT and CDR2 YYEEEE. This chain's CDR3 is CASSLGAVYNEQFF. CDR3 in DNA: TGTGCCAGCAGCTTGGGGGCAGTTTACAATGAGCAGTTCTTC.